The source of this T cell receptor beta chain is a study of Ad26.COV2.S vaccination and SARS-CoV-2 variants (dated by TCRdb to about 2021). Some background on the complete study: Vaccine-arm donors were drawn from COV1001, a multicentre, randomized, double-blind, placebo-controlled phase I-IIa trial of Ad26.COV2.S in healthy adults. Ad26.COV2.S was administered intramuscularly at a dose of 5x10^10 or 1x10^11 viral particles, either as one shot or as two shots given 56 days apart. Sequencing of the TCRbeta repertoire served to evaluate the specificity and breadth of SARS-CoV-2-reactive T cell receptors following Ad26.COV2.S vaccination. A total of 32 samples were included in the TCR-sequenced set, comprising roughly 19 Ad26.COV2.S vaccine recipients, 5 placebo recipients and 8 SARS-CoV-2 convalescent individuals. Trial participants were randomized into five groups of five: low-dose or high-dose Ad26.COV2.S given once or twice, or placebo on both occasions. Investigators did not know the trial group allocation while performing experiments and assessing outcomes.

A remark on this clone: It lacks a known antigen. Per-nucleotide qualities are absent, and no much larger clonotype sits a single base away.

In light of the paper, this sample's treatment or condition label describes: around 19 received Ad26.COV2.S at low or high dose, single or two shots; 5 received placebo; per-sample allocation not given. For vaccine and placebo recipients, the sequenced repertoires came from samples collected on day 63 after the first injection. Cohort 1b enrolled roughly 25 adults aged 18-55 years at a single site in Boston, USA, between 29 July and 7 August 2020. Ad26.COV2.S was a replication-incompetent adenovirus type 26 vector expressing a prefusion-stabilized SARS-CoV-2 spike protein from the original Wuhan strain. TCRbeta CDR3 regions were sequenced with the immunoSEQ Assay. After extraction, genomic DNA underwent amplification by bias-controlled multiplex PCR, followed by high-throughput sequencing. Per the original workflow: Collapsing and filtering of sequences were performed to quantify the absolute abundance of each unique TCRbeta CDR3 region. T cell fraction was estimated by normalization of TCRbeta template counts to usable DNA, with usable DNA being measured through amplification of reference genes present in all nucleated cells. Repertoire TCRs were annotated as SARS-CoV-2-specific by exact matching of V gene, CDR3 amino acid sequence and J gene to a known reactive TCR set. The reference SARS-CoV-2 TCR set came from MIRA and was filtered for enrichment in COVID-19-positive ImmuneCODE repertoires, removing public or cross-reactive TCRs. Based on the MIRA antigens, annotated TCRs were further analysed at the level of specific ORF or position within ORF. Breadth was defined as annotated unique rearrangements over total unique productive rearrangements; depth was the summed frequency of those rearrangements. Two-sided Wilcoxon rank-sum tests were applied when comparing TCR breadth between groups. In its TCRdb copy, this immuneACCESS table keeps in-frame sequences only and misses some clones. Where compared with another copy, unresolved V genes explain less than half of these, and the others have no known cause. V, J and clone size are those of that table, while D and trimming were read from the DNA. The sample contains over 450,000 clones, nearly 90% of them found a single time. The ten largest clonotypes hold 1.7% of the sample.

Unmatched junction bases come to 9, with V trimmed by 5 bases and J by 6 bases. In the germline V gene, CDR1 corresponds to SGHTA and CDR2 to FQGTGA. The CDR3 contains 14 residues, cysteine and phenylalanine counted. Here the CDR3 DNA is all that survives: 42 bases in frame from base 1. Findings and caveats that apply to the study as a whole: Vaccine and placebo recipients had comparable non-spike TCR breadth, which fits with the vaccine containing only spike. Substantial breadth of spike-specific CD8+ and CD4+ T cell responses was reported after vaccination. The authors noted that the TCR breadth and depth analyses may have underestimated total T cell responses. Higher spike-specific TCR breadth was observed in Ad26.COV2.S recipients than in placebo recipients (P = 0.0014). Comparing responses between vaccine doses or regimens was not something the study was powered to do.

The source material was peripheral blood, sampled in a trial of Ad26.COV2.S vaccine versus placebo. The TCR originated in a person between 18 and 59 years old who received the Ad26.COV2.S COVID-19 vaccine or a placebo. This chain joins TRBV7-3 to TRBJ2-7; TRBD1 aligns with 8 central bases. The CDR3 sequence is CASSLMGQASEQYF. In nucleotide form, the sequence is TGTGCCAGCAGCCTGATGGGACAGGCCTCCGAGCAGTACTTC.